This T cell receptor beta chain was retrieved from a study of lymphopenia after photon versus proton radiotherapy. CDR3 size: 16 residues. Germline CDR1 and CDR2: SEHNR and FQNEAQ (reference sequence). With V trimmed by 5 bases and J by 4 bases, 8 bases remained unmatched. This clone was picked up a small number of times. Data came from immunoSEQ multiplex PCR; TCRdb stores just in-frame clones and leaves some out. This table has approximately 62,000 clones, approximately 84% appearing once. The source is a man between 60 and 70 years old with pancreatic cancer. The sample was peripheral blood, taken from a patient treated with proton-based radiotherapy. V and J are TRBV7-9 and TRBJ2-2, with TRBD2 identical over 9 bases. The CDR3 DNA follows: TGTGCCAGCAGCCTCATAGCGGGAGCGGTCACCGGGGAGCTGTTTTTT. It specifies CASSLIAGAVTGELFF.